This T cell receptor beta chain is from a study of T cells in Graves' hyperthyroidism and ophthalmopathy. Study observations and caveats: Ophthalmopathy was told apart from stable hyperthyroidism by a 13 V-J model. Most thyroid clonotypes with frequency above 0.001 were detected in blood.

As regards this clonotype: What it binds is unknown.

The CDR3 totals 15 residues. Germline values: CDR1 LGHDT, CDR2 YNNKEL (reference sequence). V shed 4 bases and J 3 bases; nucleotides not matched to a gene: 5. It was RNA transcripts that yielded the amplified TCR beta CDR3 regions. HTBI primers were employed in a first-round RT-PCR of the TCR CDR3. From the multiplex PCR reads, TCRdb called clonotypes with MiXCR, one entry per CDR3 protein. The table lists about 420,000 distinct CDR3 sequences, about 15% of them singletons. The source of this sequence is a woman aged 18-29 years with Graves' hyperthyroidism. The chain has TRBV3-1 and TRBJ2-3, with 9 bases that match TRBD1. The material sequenced was blood. CDR3 DNA sequence: TGTGCCAGCAGCCGGACAGGGGTAGGAACAGATACGCAGTATTTT. As protein: CASSRTGVGTDTQYF.